This is a list of T cell receptor beta chains from one sample in a study of T-cell reconstitution after alpha-beta-depleted transplantation in children. MiXCR, applied by TCRdb to the PCR reads, yields one record per CDR3 protein. The table lists about 240,000 distinct CDR3 sequences, roughly 25% of them singletons. The sequences come from PBMCs, collected before TCRalphabeta/CD19-depleted stem cell transplant. All receptors come from a girl aged 2 to 9 with Fanconi anemia, due to receive a stem cell transplant. Each CDR3 is given with its conserved first and last residue. Fields, in order: V gene, D gene, J gene, clone size, CDR3 DNA, CDR3 protein. A D gene is named only where the DNA matches it firmly. Clone size is stated in some rows and not others, as once, few, many or a class when expanded.

TRBV6-5	TRBD2	TRBJ2-5	few	TGTGCCAGCAGTTACTCGGAGGGACTAGCGGGAGTGGAGACCCAGTACTTC	CASSYSEGLAGVETQYF
TRBV28	.	TRBJ1-5	few	TGTGCCAGCAGTTTATCTGCGGCAGGGGATCAGCCCCAGCATTTT	CASSLSAAGDQPQHF
TRBV6-5	TRBD1	TRBJ2-7	few	TGTGCCAGCAGTCGGACAGGGAGAACCTACGAGCAGTACTTC	CASSRTGRTYEQYF
TRBV5-1	TRBD2	TRBJ2-5	many	TGCGCCAGCAGCTTGGGACTAGCGGGGGAGACCCAGTACTTC	CASSLGLAGETQYF
TRBV27	.	TRBJ2-7	once	TGTGCCAGCAGCACAGGGTCTCGCTACGAGCAGTACTTC	CASSTGSRYEQYF
TRBV10-3	.	TRBJ2-3	.	TGTGCCGCCGGGAGCAGGGAGACAGATACGCAGTATTTT	CAAGSRETDTQYF
TRBV7-2	.	TRBJ2-1	many	TGTGCCAGCAGCCCGCAAACACCAGTGTTCGATGAGCAGTTCTTC	CASSPQTPVFDEQFF
TRBV24-1	TRBD1	TRBJ2-7	many	TGTGCCACCAGTGATTGGGACAGGGGCGAGCAGTACTTC	CATSDWDRGEQYF
TRBV7-6	.	TRBJ2-7	.	TGTGCCAGCAGCTTAGTGTCTAGGGTGAAATACTACGAGCAGTACTTC	CASSLVSRVKYYEQYF
TRBV25-1	.	TRBJ2-2	few	TGTGCCAGCAGTGGACCACGGGAGACGGTCGGGGAGCTGTTTTTT	CASSGPRETVGELFF
TRBV20-1	.	TRBJ1-5	many	TGCAGTGCTGGGTTACAGGTGTTTAATCAGCCCCAGCATTTT	CSAGLQVFNQPQHF
TRBV29-1	TRBD1	TRBJ2-7	few	TGCAGCGTTGTAGGGACAGGGGTTCACGAGCAGTACTTC	CSVVGTGVHEQYF
TRBV15	TRBD2	TRBJ2-3	many	TGTGCCACCAGCCTAGCGGGGGCGAGCACAGATACGCAGTATTTT	CATSLAGASTDTQYF
TRBV29-1	TRBD1	TRBJ1-2	many	TGCAGCGTTGAAGGTTGGACAGGGGGCCGCTATGGCTACACCTTC	CSVEGWTGGRYGYTF
TRBV29-1	TRBD1	TRBJ2-3	few	TGCAGCGTTTCGACAGGGAGTGCGGATACGCAGTATTTT	CSVSTGSADTQYF
TRBV29-1	.	TRBJ2-1	many	TGCAGCGCTGATTACTACAATGAGCAGTTCTTC	CSADYYNEQFF